The 30 T cell receptor beta chains reported below all come from one sample, sequenced in a study of blood T cell repertoires in COVID-19. Produced via immunoSEQ multiplex PCR; TCRdb's table is partial and in-frame only. The data contain some 220,000 clones, about 93% of them singletons. Sequences were obtained from peripheral blood. Every receptor here comes from a man aged 30 to 45 with COVID-19, enrolled during active disease.

The chain recombines TRBV6-5 with TRBJ1-5; D is unclear. The CDR3 totals 15 residues. In germline, CDR1 is MNHEY, CDR2 SVGAGI. The V end was cut by 0 bases, the J end by 9 bases, with 15 bases between. In DNA form, the CDR3 reads TGTGCCAGCAGTTACTCAAAAGGTGGGCTTGGGCCCCAGCATTTT. Translation gives CASSYSKGGLGPQHF.

This sequence joins TRBV7-9 and TRBJ2-1; 9 bases agree with TRBD1. Germline V gives CDR1 SEHNR, CDR2 FQNEAQ (reference sequence). The CDR3 covers 14 residues. Losses at the gene ends were 5 bases for V and 7 bases for J; bases not matched to a gene: 6. CDR3 nucleotide sequence: TGTGCCAGCAGCCCGGGACAGGGATGGAATGAGCAGTTCTTC. It translates to CASSPGQGWNEQFF.

The V call is TRBV11-2, the J call TRBJ1-1; 7 bases fit TRBD1. The length of the CDR3 is 13 residues. V lost 0 bases and J lost 11; bases outside the gene matches: 6. CDR1 is SGHAT and CDR2 is FQNNGV in the germline V gene. CDR3 amino acids: CASSLDDRVSAFF. The CDR3 nucleotides read TGTGCCAGCAGCTTAGACGACAGGGTGTCGGCTTTCTTT.

The rearrangement uses TRBV2 and TRBJ2-1; weak D call: TRBD1 (5 bases). V lost 1 base and J 0 bases, leaving 13 bases between the germline ends. CDR3 length: 17 residues. Per the germline V gene, CDR1 is SNHLY and CDR2 is FYNNEI. CDR3 sequence: CASSEEGHSSSYNEQFF. In DNA form, the CDR3 reads TGTGCCAGCAGTGAAGAGGGGCACTCGAGCTCCTACAATGAGCAGTTCTTC.

This clone was counted once. The rearrangement joins TRBV4-1 to TRBJ1-2; the D gene is possibly TRBD1 (6 bases). The CDR3 has 15 residues. In germline, CDR1 is MGHRA, CDR2 YSYEKL. The V end lost 0 bases, the J end lost 4 bases, and 12 bases lay between the germline ends. The CDR3 bases are TGCGCCAGCAGCCAAGATCGAACAGGGATCTATGGCTACACCTTC. Its protein is CASSQDRTGIYGYTF.

This chain links TRBV5-4 with TRBJ2-3; 8 bases agree with TRBD2. The V segment lost 6 bases and the J segment 6 bases; nucleotides outside the gene matches: 15. The CDR3 covers 16 residues. Germline CDR1 is SGHNT and CDR2 is YYREEE (reference sequence). The chain's CDR3 is CASTPTGGAGDDTQYF. The CDR3 nucleotides read TGTGCCAGCACCCCAACGGGAGGAGCGGGGGATGATACGCAGTATTTT.

This sequence joins TRBV25-1 and TRBJ1-3; TRBD1 is a possible D gene (5 bases). Germline CDR1 is MGHDK and CDR2 is SYGVNS. The CDR3 sequence is 15 residues long. Trimming removed 2 bases from V and 7 bases from J, with 15 bases in between. CDR3 DNA sequence: TGTGCCAGCAGTGAACCCCCGGGGGAGGGGAACACCATATATTTT. It codes for CASSEPPGEGNTIYF.

The V call is TRBV6-1, the J call TRBJ1-1; D ambiguous. The CDR3 has 15 amino acids. Per the germline V gene, CDR1 is MNHNS and CDR2 is SASEGT. Between the trimmed V and J ends, which lost 2 bases and 11 bases, there was a span of 21 bases. CDR3 loop: CASSEQRTPAGTAFF. The CDR3 DNA reads TGTGCCAGCAGTGAACAACGGACGCCGGCGGGTACGGCTTTCTTT.

This rearrangement joins TRBV5-4 to TRBJ1-2; TRBD1 is a possible D gene (6 bases). Germline values: CDR1 SGHNT, CDR2 YYREEE (reference sequence). Trimming removed 2 bases at V and 6 bases at J, with 14 bases between. The CDR3 runs to 14 residues. The CDR3, as DNA: TGTGCCAGCAGCTTTAACAGGGCGGGGGATGGCTACACCTTC. Its protein is CASSFNRAGDGYTF.

The CDR3 DNA follows: TGTGCCAGCAGCCTCGGACAGATATACACCTTC. Protein product: CASSLGQIYTF. V is TRBV9 and J is TRBJ1-2; D may be TRBD1 (6 bases). The V gene's germline CDR1 is SGDLS and CDR2 YYNGEE. Trimming removed 4 bases at V and 11 bases at J, with 12 bases between. The CDR3 is 11 residues long.

This clone has a handful of counts. The chain is built from TRBV10-3 and TRBJ1-2; tentative D call: TRBD1 (6 bases). V lost 10 bases, J lost 10 bases, and 19 bases lay in between. The CDR3 consists of 12 residues. CDR1 and CDR2 (germline): ENHRY, SYGVKD. As DNA, the CDR3 is TGTGCCAGCTACTTCCCCGGGGGGGCCTACACCTTC. As protein: CASYFPGGAYTF.

V usage is TRBV5-1 and J usage is TRBJ1-1; tentative D call: TRBD1 (5 bases). Trimming took off 0 bases at V and 9 bases at J, with 12 bases between the two ends. The CDR3 sequence is 13 residues long. Looked up from germline, CDR1 is SGHRS and CDR2 is YFSETQ. The CDR3 reads CASSLGGVTQAFF. The CDR3 bases are TGCGCCAGCAGCTTGGGGGGGGTAACCCAAGCTTTCTTT.

The chain combines TRBV18 with TRBJ2-7; 12 bases align to TRBD1. Trimming removed 5 bases from V and 5 bases from J; junction bases left unmatched: 7. Germline V lookup: CDR1 KGHSH, CDR2 LQKENI. The CDR3 contains 15 residues. CDR3 bases: TGTGCCAGCTCATTCCCGGGACAGGGGGCCCACGAGCAGTACTTC. This codes for CASSFPGQGAHEQYF.

The CDR3 reads CASGFYSRGWDTEAFF. The CDR3 DNA follows: TGTGCTAGTGGTTTTTACTCCAGGGGTTGGGACACTGAAGCTTTCTTT. The V gene is TRBV12-5, the J gene TRBJ1-1, with a weak D call TRBD1 (6 bases). The CDR3 has 16 amino acids. CDR1 and CDR2 from the germline V gene are LGHNT and FRNRAP. V lost 3 bases, J lost 3 bases, and 17 bases lay in between.

V gene TRBV24-1 combines with J gene TRBJ1-2; D is undetermined. This CDR3 contains 13 residues. From germline, CDR1 is KGHDR and CDR2 SFDVKD. Trimming stripped 6 bases from V and 8 bases from J, with 15 bases between. The DNA for the CDR3 is TGTGCCACCAGTCCGGGAGACTTGGCGGGCTACACCTTC. It encodes CATSPGDLAGYTF.

The rearrangement uses TRBV7-3 and TRBJ1-3; 10 bases are a match to TRBD1. Germline trimming cut 5 bases from V and 4 bases from J; bases unmatched to any gene: 8. From germline, CDR1 is SGHTA and CDR2 FQGTGA. The CDR3 is 16 amino acids. The CDR3 protein is CASSPVGTGVGNTIYF. Here the CDR3 DNA reads TGTGCCAGCAGCCCCGTCGGGACAGGGGTAGGAAACACCATATATTTT.

V is TRBV7-9 and J is TRBJ1-1; no definite D call. CDR3 length: 14 residues. Trimming stripped 1 base from V and 5 bases from J, with 11 bases between. Germline assignment: CDR1 SEHNR and CDR2 FQNEAQ (reference sequence). The CDR3: CASSLGTSGTEAFF. The CDR3 nucleotides read TGTGCCAGCAGCTTAGGGACCTCGGGGACTGAAGCTTTCTTT.

The chain uses TRBV6-1 and TRBJ1-5; D is unclear. The CDR3 contains 16 residues. Deletions cut 2 bases from V and 0 bases from J, with 11 bases between. Looked up from germline, CDR1 is MNHNS and CDR2 is SASEGT. Here the CDR3 DNA reads TGTGCCAGCAGTGAAATATACAGTGGTAGCAATCAGCCCCAGCATTTT. Amino acid sequence: CASSEIYSGSNQPQHF.

The chain combines TRBV24-1 with TRBJ1-1; perhaps TRBD1 as D (6 bases). The CDR3 length is 15 residues. V shed 2 bases and J shed 5 bases, with 14 bases lying between them. The germline CDR1 and CDR2 sequences are KGHDR and SFDVKD. The CDR3 here is CATSDSKQGETEAFF. The CDR3 region has the DNA TGTGCCACCAGTGATTCCAAACAGGGTGAGACTGAAGCTTTCTTT.

The gene calls are TRBV4-1 and TRBJ1-1; TRBD1 matches 11 bases. V gave up 0 bases and J gave up 7 bases; unmatched junction bases: 1. The CDR3 covers 14 residues. The germline gives CDR1 MGHRA, CDR2 YSYEKL. The CDR3: CASSQEGTGGEAFF. CDR3 in DNA: TGCGCCAGCAGCCAAGAAGGGACAGGGGGTGAAGCTTTCTTT.

V gene TRBV19 combines with J gene TRBJ1-4, with TRBD1 identical over 8 bases. Trimming cost V 6 bases and J 8 bases; bases outside gene matches: 8. The CDR3 is 14 amino acids. The germline CDR1 and CDR2 sequences are LNHDA and SQIVND (reference sequence). CDR3 DNA: TGTGCCAGTAGCCACAGGGGGGAGAACGAAAAACTGTTTTTT. Translation gives CASSHRGENEKLFF.

The genes are TRBV2 and TRBJ1-5, with D perhaps TRBD1 (5 bases). This CDR3 spans 15 amino acids. V was clipped by 1 base and J by 0 bases, with 7 bases between them. Per germline, CDR1 SNHLY and CDR2 FYNNEI. The CDR3 coding sequence is TGTGCCAGCAGTGAAGAACAGGTTAGCAATCAGCCCCAGCATTTT. Protein sequence: CASSEEQVSNQPQHF.

This chain joins TRBV4-1 and TRBJ2-3; D ambiguous. The CDR3 consists of 16 residues. From germline, CDR1 is MGHRA and CDR2 YSYEKL. V lost 1 base and J lost 4, with 15 bases in between. The CDR3 loop is CASSQVGPAFSDTQYF. CDR3 in DNA: TGCGCCAGCAGCCAAGTGGGCCCCGCTTTTTCAGATACGCAGTATTTT.

The V gene is TRBV5-6, the J gene TRBJ1-2, with 7 bases lining up with TRBD1. The CDR3 consists of 13 residues. The germline gives CDR1 SGHDT, CDR2 YYEEEE. V dropped 4 bases and J dropped 6; count of bases not matched to a gene: 6. The CDR3 protein is CASSQQGSNGYTF. In DNA form, the CDR3 reads TGTGCCAGCAGCCAACAGGGGTCGAATGGCTACACCTTC. Variable domain in full (rest from reference TRBV5-6 and TRBJ1-2): DAGVTQSPTHLIKTRGQQVTLRCSPKSGHDTVSWYQQALGQGPQFIFQYYEEEERQRGNFPDRFSGHQFPNYSSELNVNALLLGDSALYLCASSQQGSNGYTFGSGTRLTVV.

The CDR3 coding sequence is TGCGCCAGCAGCTTGGCAGGAGCGGAGATGAGTAATTCACCCCTCCACTTT. It is translated as CASSLAGAEMSNSPLHF. The rearrangement joins TRBV5-1 to TRBJ1-6, with D hard to call. Germline V gives CDR1 SGHRS, CDR2 YFSETQ. V gave up 0 bases and J gave up 6 bases, with 16 bases separating them. The CDR3 extends over 17 amino acids.

This sequence joins TRBV6-5 and TRBJ2-7; D uncertain. V was clipped by 5 bases and J by 3 bases, with 11 bases between them. CDR3 length equals 13 residues. Germline CDR1 reads MNHEY; CDR2 reads SVGAGI. CDR3 nucleotides: TGTGCCAGCAGTCTCCGGGTCATCTACGAGCAGTACTTC. Translation gives CASSLRVIYEQYF.

The chain uses TRBV24-1 and TRBJ2-2; 8 nucleotides agree with TRBD1. The CDR3 consists of 16 residues. Germline V gene lookup returns CDR1 KGHDR and CDR2 SFDVKD. The V and J ends lost 6 bases and 4 bases, in that order; junction bases with no gene match: 9. The CDR3 region is CATSMGRGHVTGELFF. The CDR3 nucleotides are TGTGCCACCAGTATGGGCAGGGGGCATGTCACCGGGGAGCTGTTTTTT.

The CDR3 DNA reads as TGTGCCAGCAGCGTAGGTCAGGCCGCGAACACCGGGGAGCTGTTTTTT. It codes for CASSVGQAANTGELFF. V gene TRBV9 combines with J gene TRBJ2-2; no firm D call. The CDR3 contains 16 residues. V shed 0 bases and J shed 0 bases, with 9 bases lying between them. Looked up from germline, CDR1 is SGDLS and CDR2 is YYNGEE. Supplemented by reference TRBV9 and TRBJ2-2, the full variable domain reads DSGVTQTPKHLITATGQRVTLRCSPRSGDLSVYWYQQSLDQGLQFLIQYYNGEERAKGNILERFSAQQFPDLHSELNLSSLELGDSALYFCASSVGQAANTGELFFGEGSRLTVL.

The chain links TRBV9 to TRBJ2-1; TRBD2 might be the D (5 bases). The CDR3 loop spans 14 amino acids. In germline, CDR1 is SGDLS, CDR2 YYNGEE. V lost 1 base and J 10 bases, leaving 15 bases between the germline ends. In DNA form, the CDR3 reads TGTGCCAGCAGCGTATTAGGCCTAGCTGGGGAGCAGTTCTTC. Amino acids: CASSVLGLAGEQFF.

This clone was seen ten or more times. The V call is TRBV5-4, the J call TRBJ1-2, with D perhaps matching TRBD1 (6 bases). Trimming left V 5 bases short and J 6 bases short, with 20 bases between. Germline CDR1 is SGHNT and CDR2 is YYREEE (reference sequence). There are 15 residues in the CDR3. The CDR3 DNA sequence: TGTGCCAGCAGGGCTACAGGGAGCAATCACGATGGCTACACCTTC. Translation gives CASRATGSNHDGYTF. Drawing the rest from reference TRBV5-4 and TRBJ1-2, the complete variable domain is ETGVTQSPTHLIKTRGQQVTLRCSSQSGHNTVSWYQQALGQGPQFIFQYYREEENGRGNFPPRFSGLQFPNYSSELNVNALELDDSALYLCASRATGSNHDGYTFGSGTRLTVV.